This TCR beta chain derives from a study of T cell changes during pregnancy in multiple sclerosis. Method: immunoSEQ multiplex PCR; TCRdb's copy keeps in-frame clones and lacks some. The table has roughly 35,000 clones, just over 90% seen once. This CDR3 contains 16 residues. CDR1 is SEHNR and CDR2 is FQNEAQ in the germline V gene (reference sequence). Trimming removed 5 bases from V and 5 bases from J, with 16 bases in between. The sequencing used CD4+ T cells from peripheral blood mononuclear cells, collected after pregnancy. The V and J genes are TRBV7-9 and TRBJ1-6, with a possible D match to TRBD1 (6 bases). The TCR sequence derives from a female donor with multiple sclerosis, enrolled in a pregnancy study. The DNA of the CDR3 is TGTGCCAGCAGCCCCGGACAGAGATTTGATAATTCACCCCTCCACTTT. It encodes CASSPGQRFDNSPLHF.